This T cell receptor beta chain was documented in a study of blood T cells in healthy people across ages (dated by TCRdb to the mid-2010s). Context from the whole study: In model experiments, roughly one uniquely barcoded TCR beta cDNA molecule per two T cells was captured by template switching. To avoid experimental bias, donors of different ages were distributed randomly across sequencing lanes. Using the same blood draw, the study looked at two additional independent replicas of 1 million unique cDNA reads for two donors, one aged 18 to 30 and the other aged 80 or older. To track age-related changes in TCR beta repertoire diversity, the study relied on deep sequencing normalized with unique cDNA molecular identifiers. The donors were split into four age groups: young (average about 16 years), middle-aged (39), aged (more than 60) and long-lived (more than 80).

The paper's findings and limits, for the study overall: The long-lived group showed more naive CD4+ T cells, fewer expanded clones and increased TCR diversity than the aged group, suggesting age selection. Estimates of total diversity based on one million sequenced T cells were regarded as lower bounds and as underestimates. Bulk unsorted PBMC profiling prevented conclusive comparison of naive and antigen-experienced compartments. Observed TCR beta diversity per million T cells fell roughly linearly with age, and a significant reduction was already apparent by age about 43. Because the CMV infection status of the donors was unknown, age-related changes in expanded clonotypes may potentially have been confounded. The percentage of naive T cells measured by flow cytometry correlated strongly with observed TCR beta diversity.

Spanning cysteine to phenylalanine, the CDR3 consists of 17 amino acids. Left in the record is the CDR3 DNA by itself, 51 bases read in frame from the first base. Reading the germline V gene gives CDR1 KGHDR and CDR2 SFDVKD. Here V drops 6 bases and J drops 2 bases, and the junction holds 12 bases not matched to any gene. The library was generated by 5' RACE. Sequencing was carried out with an Illumina HiSeq 2500. The second PCR ran for roughly 7 to 12 cycles and used a J-beta primer mix along with a sample-barcoded 5' primer. A unique molecular identifier was introduced onto each TCR beta cDNA molecule by a template-switch 5' adaptor carrying 12 random nucleotides. At least 3 million CDR3-containing paired-end reads were obtained from each sample. All of the RNA was converted into first-strand cDNA using the Mint cDNA synthesis kit, with a TRBC-specific oligonucleotide serving as the primer. After uracil-DNA glycosylase treatment, a first 18-cycle PCR used universal primers M1SS and BC2_uni_R on all cDNA. On the study's bioinformatics: For normalization, 1 million high-quality reads were randomly selected from each sample, with every read carrying a distinct molecular identifier. Instead of being binned into consensus sequences, reads with shared molecular identifiers were discarded. MiTCR, set to a Q25 quality threshold and the strictest error-elimination algorithm, was used for CDR3 identification, clonotype clustering and error correction. A nonparametric unseen species model with Euler transformation was used to estimate a lower bound on total TCR beta diversity. TCRdb redid the processing of the public reads, applying fastp at Q25 and MiXCR, and retained in-frame beta chains. Every CDR3 protein is listed once, alongside the most common genes and DNA of its rows. V and J calls and clone size were set by TCRdb, not the authors. The sample table shows hundreds of thousands of distinct CDR3 sequences, and around 20% are seen once. The ten largest clones represent 3.5% to 4% of the sample.

Donors were 40 or so systemically healthy Caucasian individuals from Russia aged roughly 6 to 100 years. Each donor gave 9 to 10 milliliters of peripheral blood, collected into EDTA-treated Vacutainer tubes. Ficoll-Paque density-gradient centrifugation was used to isolate PBMCs, with at least 6.5 million obtained per sample. Total RNA was extracted from PBMCs with Trizol reagent, with at least 6 micrograms obtained per sample. The percentages of naive CD45RAhigh/CD27high T cells were determined by flow cytometry on a PBMC aliquot from every donor. A word on this clonotype: This clone's antigen is unknown. The sample holds no much larger clone one base away, and base qualities are not on file.

Material: blood. This receptor chain uses TRBV24-1 and TRBJ2-3, and TRBD1 aligns with 8 junction nucleotides. The clonotype comes from a man between 65 and 80 years old in good health. The DNA is as follows: TGTGCCACCAGTCCACCACCGGGACAGGCGAACACAGATACGCAGTATTTT. It is translated as CATSPPPGQANTDTQYF.